The 24 T cell receptor beta chains given below trace back to one sample, sequenced in a study of T cells in Graves' hyperthyroidism and ophthalmopathy (dated by TCRdb to between 2018 and 2021). Libraries were made using multiplex PCR. These reads were obtained on an Illumina HiSeq 2000. The TCR beta CDR3 regions were amplified from the RNA transcripts. For the first round of RT-PCR on the TCR CDR3, the HTBI primer set was used together with the Qiagen OneStep RT-PCR kit. TCRdb ran its own pipeline on the public reads, namely fastp trimming at Q25 and MiXCR clone calling, and kept in-frame beta chains. Every distinct CDR3 protein forms one entry, paired with its most common genes and DNA. The sample table contains hundreds of thousands of distinct CDR3 sequences; only one count was recorded for roughly 14% of them. Together, the top ten hold almost 6% of the sample. The sample consisted of blood. These receptors came from a woman in her thirties with Graves' hyperthyroidism that later progressed to Graves' ophthalmopathy.

This clonotype was observed many times. The chain links TRBV12-3 or TRBV12-4 to TRBJ2-7; D is uncertain. This CDR3 is built from 12 residues. The germline V and J ends were trimmed by 5 bases and 3 bases, with 8 bases remaining between them. CDR3 in DNA: TGTGCCAGCAGTGTCAGAGACTACGAGCAGTACTTC. The encoded protein is CASSVRDYEQYF.

Points on this clonotype: One base away lies a much larger clone, so this may be a sequencing read error. The CDR3 is CASSLEVAGGELFF. DNA for the CDR3: TGCGCCAGCAGCTTGGAGGTGGCCGGCGGGGAGCTGTTTTTT. The V and J genes are TRBV5-1 and TRBJ2-2; the D is unclear. Per germline, CDR1 SGHRS and CDR2 YFSETQ. The CDR3 runs to 14 residues. Trimming shortened V by 0 bases and J by 7 bases, and 10 bases separated the two germline ends. Filled out from reference TRBV5-1 and TRBJ2-2, the complete variable domain reads KAGVTQTPRYLIKTRGQQVTLSCSPISGHRSVSWYQQTPGQGLQFLFEYFSETQRNKGNFPGRFSGRQFSNSRSEMNVSTLELGDSALYLCASSLEVAGGELFFGEGSRLTVL.

This clonotype came up many times. The chain carries TRBV12-3 or TRBV12-4 and TRBJ1-6, with D tentatively TRBD1 (6 bases). This CDR3 has 12 residues. V shed 7 bases and J shed 7 bases, with 8 bases lying between them. The CDR3 here is CASTRGNSPLHF. CDR3 DNA sequence: TGTGCCAGCACAAGGGGGAATTCACCCCTCCACTTT.

The count of this clonotype is one. The gene calls are TRBV12-3 or TRBV12-4 and TRBJ2-7, with 9 bases identical to TRBD2. With V trimmed by 5 bases and J by 5 bases, 7 bases remained unmatched. The CDR3 is made up of 14 amino acids. For the CDR3, the DNA is TGTGCCAGCAGTCCGGCGGGAGGGTTCGACGAGCAGTACTTC. Translating gives CASSPAGGFDEQYF.

V is TRBV7-9 and J is TRBJ1-2; D perhaps matches TRBD1 (6 bases). CDR1 SEHNR and CDR2 FQNEAQ come from the germline V gene (reference sequence). Trimming took 0 bases from V and 6 from J, leaving 8 bases between them. The CDR3 contains 13 residues. For the CDR3, the DNA is TGTGCCAGCAGCTTAGCGTCAGGGGATGGCTACACCTTC. Its protein product is CASSLASGDGYTF.

The sample holds many counts of this clonotype. The chain couples TRBV28 to TRBJ2-2; no firm D call. Trimming removed 5 bases at V and 1 base at J, with 5 bases between. Germline V gene sequence: CDR1 MDHEN, CDR2 SYDVKM. The CDR3 has 13 residues. The CDR3 nucleotides are TGTGCCAGCAGTAACAGGAACACCGGGGAGCTGTTTTTT. Protein sequence: CASSNRNTGELFF.

This clonotype was found many times. The chain is built from TRBV12-3 or TRBV12-4 and TRBJ1-1, with no clear D. V was pared by 6 bases and J by 6 bases, with 20 bases between. This CDR3 spans 15 amino acids. The CDR3 is CASSFLGGGLAEAFF. The CDR3 region has the DNA TGTGCCAGCAGCTTCCTGGGAGGAGGGTTGGCTGAAGCTTTCTTT.

This clonotype has at least ten counts. This chain joins TRBV18 and TRBJ1-5; the D gene is possibly TRBD1 (5 bases). CDR1 KGHSH and CDR2 LQKENI come from the germline V gene. The CDR3 runs 13 residues. The V gene lost 3 bases and the J gene lost 5 bases, with 8 bases spanning the gap. Written as DNA, the CDR3 is TGTGCCAGCTCACCGGGGGAGGATCAGCCCCAGCATTTT. Residues: CASSPGEDQPQHF.

This clonotype showed up just once. A much larger clone lies a single base off, so this may be a read error. This sequence joins TRBV7-3 and TRBJ2-2; 8 bases align to TRBD2. The CDR3 covers 15 residues. The V gene's germline CDR1 is SGHTA and CDR2 FQGTGA. J was trimmed by 6 bases and V by 2 bases; bases with no gene match: 5. The CDR3 protein is CASSLYREGAGELFF. DNA for the CDR3: TGTGCCAGCAGCTTATATCGGGAGGGGGCCGGGGAGCTGTTTTTT.

This clonotype occurred a few times. The junction departs from the called germline gene at one end, perhaps through a read error. This rearrangement joins TRBV11-2 to TRBJ2-7; 12 nucleotides align to TRBD2. Germline CDR1 and CDR2: SGHAT and FQNNGV. The CDR3 covers 15 residues. The CDR3 region is CASSLETSGSHEQCF. CDR3 nucleotide sequence: TGTGCCAGCAGCTTAGAGACTAGCGGGAGCCACGAGCAGTGCTTC.

This clonotype showed up many times. The rearrangement joins TRBV11-2 to TRBJ2-1; D is possibly TRBD2 (5 bases). Germline CDR1 SGHAT, CDR2 FQNNGV. V was shortened by 8 bases and J by 4 bases, with 30 bases between the two germline ends. The CDR3 loop spans 19 amino acids. In DNA, the CDR3 is TGTGCCAGCCGTGGGTTTGAGGGCCCGCAGGAGAAGACATACAATGAGCAGTTCTTC. This codes for CASRGFEGPQEKTYNEQFF.

This clonotype has only a few counts. The gene calls are TRBV4-3 and TRBJ1-2, with D unresolved. V was shortened by 2 bases and J by 8 bases, with 24 bases between the two germline ends. CDR1 is LGHNA, CDR2 YSLEER, per germline. The CDR3 length is 17 residues. Here the CDR3 DNA reads TGCGCCAGCAGCCAAACACGGCTTGACGGCGGATCTACGGGCTACACCTTC. It codes for CASSQTRLDGGSTGYTF.

The V gene is TRBV5-6, the J gene TRBJ2-7; a possible D gene is TRBD1 (5 bases). Trimming cost V 0 bases and J 5 bases, with 9 bases left between them. Germline assignment: CDR1 SGHDT and CDR2 YYEEEE. The CDR3 has 13 amino acids. As DNA, the CDR3 is TGTGCCAGCAGCTTGGTCAGGGCTCACGAGCAGTACTTC. Translated, it gives CASSLVRAHEQYF.

This clonotype appeared a few times. This may be a read error, as it is one base from a much larger clone. This chain joins TRBV27 and TRBJ1-1; no clear D gene. Germline CDR1 and CDR2: MNHEY and SMNVEV (reference sequence). The CDR3 runs to 12 residues. V was shortened by 1 base and J by 6 bases, with 6 bases between the two germline ends. The CDR3: CASSLWESEAFF. The CDR3 region has the DNA TGTGCCAGCAGTTTATGGGAGTCTGAAGCTTTCTTT.

At least ten counts were recorded for this clonotype. The chain is built from TRBV2 and TRBJ2-4; 8 positions agree with TRBD2. The CDR3 consists of 15 residues. CDR1 and CDR2 from the germline V gene are SNHLY and FYNNEI. Trimming removed 6 bases from V and 6 bases from J; junction bases left unmatched: 10. The CDR3 here is CASRRGVGVLNIQYF. Here the CDR3 DNA reads TGTGCCAGCAGGCGGGGGGTTGGGGTCTTAAACATTCAGTACTTC. The variable domain in full, with the rest retrieved from reference TRBV2 and TRBJ2-4, is EPEVTQTPSHQVTQMGQEVILRCVPISNHLYFYWYRQILGQKVEFLVSFYNNEISEKSEIFDDQFSVERPDGSNFTLKIRSTKLEDSAMYFCASRRGVGVLNIQYFGAGTRLSVL.

This clonotype was recorded a few times. This rearrangement joins TRBV5-1 to TRBJ2-2; no definite D call. Per the germline V gene, CDR1 is SGHRS and CDR2 is YFSETQ. Trimming removed 4 bases from V and 1 base from J, with 14 bases in between. The CDR3 totals 16 residues. CDR3 DNA sequence: TGCGCCAGCAGCCGATTGGGTGGGGAGAACACCGGGGAGCTGTTTTTT. Its translation: CASSRLGGENTGELFF.

This clonotype was seen at least ten times. The chain joins TRBV27 to TRBJ2-3; D gene uncertain. With 2 bases removed from V and 0 bases from J, the gap between germline ends came to 12 bases. The CDR3 totals 16 residues. The germline CDR1 and CDR2 sequences are MNHEY and SMNVEV (reference sequence). The CDR3 DNA sequence: TGTGCCAGCAGTTTAGGGTCACAGATTAGCACAGATACGCAGTATTTT. This gives the protein CASSLGSQISTDTQYF.

Notes on this clonotype: Mismatch with germline at one junction end may stem from a read error. The chain employs TRBV6-5 and TRBJ1-2; D is possibly TRBD1 (5 bases). Germline V gene lookup returns CDR1 MNHEY and CDR2 SVGAGI. This CDR3 region has 13 residues. The CDR3 here is CACSSTVVYGYTF. CDR3 sequence (DNA): TGTGCCTGCAGTTCGACAGTAGTTTATGGCTACACCTTC.

This clonotype occurred many times. The chain combines TRBV7-9 with TRBJ1-2, with a tentative D call TRBD1 (5 bases). Deletions cut 6 bases from V and 5 bases from J, with 7 bases between. This CDR3 has 11 amino acids. CDR1 and CDR2 (germline): SEHNR, FQNEAQ (reference sequence). This CDR3 reads CASSRQYGYTF. The CDR3 DNA is TGTGCCAGCAGTCGACAGTATGGCTACACCTTC.

This clonotype was seen repeatedly, ten times or more. The CDR3 is CASSLKWEGEQFF. CDR3 bases: TGTGCCAGCAGCTTAAAATGGGAGGGGGAGCAGTTCTTC. V usage is TRBV7-9 and J usage is TRBJ2-1, with 7 bases identical to TRBD2. V shed 2 bases, J shed 10 bases, and the junction held 5 bases outside the gene matches. The germline V gene has CDR1 SEHNR and CDR2 FQNEAQ (reference sequence). There are 13 residues in the CDR3.

This clonotype was detected ten times or more. This rearrangement joins TRBV20-1 to TRBJ1-2, with D possibly being TRBD1 (6 bases). The V gene's germline CDR1 is DFQATT and CDR2 SNEGSKA (reference sequence). The CDR3 sequence is 15 residues long. Trimming took off 1 base at V and 2 bases at J, with 14 bases between the two ends. The CDR3 region is CSARVPGASNYGYTF. The CDR3 coding sequence is TGCAGTGCTAGAGTACCAGGGGCCTCAAACTATGGCTACACCTTC.

This clonotype was recorded many times. The chain has TRBV6-1 and TRBJ1-5; 7 nucleotides match TRBD1. CDR1 is MNHNS, CDR2 SASEGT, per germline. V was pared by 5 bases and J by 3 bases, with 7 bases of the junction left unmatched. The CDR3 loop spans 15 amino acids. The CDR3 nucleotides are TGTGCCAGCAGTCCGAGACAGGGCCTCAATCAGCCCCAGCATTTT. Translated, it gives CASSPRQGLNQPQHF.

Concerning this clonotype: A much larger clone lies one base from this, so it may be a read error. V gene TRBV28 combines with J gene TRBJ1-5; possible D gene TRBD1, 5 bases. Trimming removed 2 bases from V and 4 bases from J, with 12 bases in between. This CDR3 comprises 15 residues. From germline, CDR1 is MDHEN and CDR2 SYDVKM. The CDR3: CASSLGEAGNQPQHF. The DNA of the CDR3 is TGTGCCAGCAGTTTAGGGGAGGCAGGGAATCAGCCCCAGCATTTT.

Notes on this clonotype: A read error is possible here, since a much larger clone lies one base away. The CDR3 reads CASSLEAGFGQVKNGYTF. CDR3 DNA: TGTGCCAGCAGCTTGGAGGCGGGGTTTGGTCAAGTAAAAAATGGCTACACCTTC. The rearrangement uses TRBV7-2 and TRBJ1-2, with no clear D. Germline-derived CDR1 and CDR2 are SGHTA and FQGNSA. V dropped 3 bases and J dropped 6 bases, with 26 bases sitting between them. There are 18 residues in the CDR3.